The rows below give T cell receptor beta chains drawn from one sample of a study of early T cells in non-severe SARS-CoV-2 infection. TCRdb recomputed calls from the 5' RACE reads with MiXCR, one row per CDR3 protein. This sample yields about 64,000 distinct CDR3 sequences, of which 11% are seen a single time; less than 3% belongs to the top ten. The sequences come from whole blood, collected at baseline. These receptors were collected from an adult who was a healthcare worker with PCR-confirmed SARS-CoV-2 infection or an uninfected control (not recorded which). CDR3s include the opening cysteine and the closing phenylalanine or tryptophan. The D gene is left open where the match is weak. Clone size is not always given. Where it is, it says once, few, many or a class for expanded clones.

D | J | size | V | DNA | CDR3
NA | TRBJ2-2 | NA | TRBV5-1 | TGCGCCAGCAGCTTGATGGTATCCGGGGAGCTGTTTTTT | CASSLMVSGELFF
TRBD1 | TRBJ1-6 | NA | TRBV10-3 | TGTGCCATCAAACGACAGGGCCCTAGTAATTCACCCCTCCACTTT | CAIKRQGPSNSPLHF
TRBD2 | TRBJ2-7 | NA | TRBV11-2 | TGTGCCAGCAGCTTAGATTGGCGGGGGAGCTCCTACGAGCAGTACTTC | CASSLDWRGSSYEQYF
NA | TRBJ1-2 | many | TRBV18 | TGTGCCAGCTCACCACAGGGGTTGTCTGGCTACACCTTC | CASSPQGLSGYTF
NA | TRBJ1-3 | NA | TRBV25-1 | TGTGCCAGCAGTGGTTCAACAGGAGGGTACGGAAACACCATATATTTT | CASSGSTGGYGNTIYF
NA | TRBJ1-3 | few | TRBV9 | TGTGCCAGCAGCGTAGGATCAGCCTCTGGAAACACCATATATTTT | CASSVGSASGNTIYF
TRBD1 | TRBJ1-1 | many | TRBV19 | TGTGCCAGTAGTACCGCCGGGACAGGTAACACTGAAGCTTTCTTT | CASSTAGTGNTEAFF
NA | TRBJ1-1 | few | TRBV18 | TGTGCCAGCTCAACCCAGAGGAGCACTGAAGCTTTCTTT | CASSTQRSTEAFF
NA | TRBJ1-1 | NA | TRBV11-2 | TGTGCCAGCAGCTTGGCGTTCACCGAACTCATGAACACTGAAGCTTTCTTT | CASSLAFTELMNTEAFF
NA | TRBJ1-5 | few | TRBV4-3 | TGCGCCAGCAGCCAAAGCGGAGGACACGGGCAGCCCCAGCATTTT | CASSQSGGHGQPQHF
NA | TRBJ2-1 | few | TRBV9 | TGTGCCAGCAGCCCAAATAGCGGCAATGAGCAGTTCTTC | CASSPNSGNEQFF
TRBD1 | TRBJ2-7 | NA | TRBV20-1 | TGCAGTGCTCACAGGGGACAGGACGGATACGAGCAGTACTTC | CSAHRGQDGYEQYF
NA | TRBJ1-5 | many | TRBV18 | TGTGCCAGCTCACCACGGAGGGATCAGCCCCAGCATTTT | CASSPRRDQPQHF
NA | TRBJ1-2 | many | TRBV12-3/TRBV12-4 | TGTGCCAGCAGCAGCGGACTGATTAACTATGGCTACACCTTC | CASSSGLINYGYTF
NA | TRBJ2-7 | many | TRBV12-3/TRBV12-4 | TGTGCCAGCAGTTTATCCGGGGGAGTCTACGAGCAGTACTTC | CASSLSGGVYEQYF
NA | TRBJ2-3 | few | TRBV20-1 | TGCAGTGCTAGATTTTTGTCACCAGATACGCAGTATTTT | CSARFLSPDTQYF
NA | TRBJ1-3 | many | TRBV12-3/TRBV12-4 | TGTGCCAGCAGTTTAGCAGCGGGCTCTGGAAACACCATATATTTT | CASSLAAGSGNTIYF
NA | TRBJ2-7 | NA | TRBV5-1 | TGCGCCAGCAGCGAGTCAGGGAAGTCTAACGAGCAGTACTTC | CASSESGKSNEQYF
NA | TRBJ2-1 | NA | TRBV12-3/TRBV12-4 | TGTGCCAGCATTTCCGGGACTCAATTTTATGAGCAGTTCTTC | CASISGTQFYEQFF
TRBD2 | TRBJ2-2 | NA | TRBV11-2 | TGTGCCAGCAGCTTAACTAGCGGGGCCGCCACCGGGGAGCTGTTTTTT | CASSLTSGAATGELFF
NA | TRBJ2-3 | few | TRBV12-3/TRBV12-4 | TGTGCCAGCAGTCGAGTAGCCCCCACAGATACGCAGTATTTT | CASSRVAPTDTQYF
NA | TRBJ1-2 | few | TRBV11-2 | TGTGCCAGCACCCTCCTAGGGGTCAGTTTACTTAACTATGGCTACACCTTC | CASTLLGVSLLNYGYTF
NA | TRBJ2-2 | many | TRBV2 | TGTGCCAGCAGTCCGCAGTACGACTACACCGGGGAGCTGTTTTTT | CASSPQYDYTGELFF
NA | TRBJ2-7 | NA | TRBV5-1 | TGCGCCAGCAGCTTGGGGACCGATTCCTACGAGCAGTACTTC | CASSLGTDSYEQYF
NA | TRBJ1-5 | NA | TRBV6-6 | TGTGCCAGCAGGGATCCAGGGATCAATCAGCCCCAGCATTTT | CASRDPGINQPQHF
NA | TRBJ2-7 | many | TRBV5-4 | TGTGCCAGCAGCTTCCCACTCGGGGGATCCTACGAGCAGTACTTC | CASSFPLGGSYEQYF
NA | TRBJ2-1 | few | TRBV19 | TGTGCCAGTAGTGCTGGGGGAGTGGCATACAATGAGCAGTTCTTC | CASSAGGVAYNEQFF
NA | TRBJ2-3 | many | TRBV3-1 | TGTGCCAGCAGCCAACTAGGCACAGATACGCAGTATTTT | CASSQLGTDTQYF
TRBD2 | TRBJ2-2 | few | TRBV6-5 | TGTGCCAGCAGCAGACTAGCGGGGGGGTATAACGGGGAGCTGTTTTTT | CASSRLAGGYNGELFF
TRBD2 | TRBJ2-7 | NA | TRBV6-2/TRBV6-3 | TGTGCCAGCAGCCTTCGCGGGGGGGTCGAGCAGTACTTC | CASSLRGGVEQYF
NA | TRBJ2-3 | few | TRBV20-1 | TGCAGTGCCAGGCCAATCGGGGTTCAGGATACGCAGTATTTT | CSARPIGVQDTQYF
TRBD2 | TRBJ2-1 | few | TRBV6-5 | TGTGCCAGCAGTTACTCGGGCGGACTAGCGGGGTGGTATGAGCAGTTCTTC | CASSYSGGLAGWYEQFF
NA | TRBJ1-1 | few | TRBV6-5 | TGTGCCAGCAGTTACTCGATTTGGAGCCTCTCGGAGGGAGAAGCTTTCTTT | CASSYSIWSLSEGEAFF
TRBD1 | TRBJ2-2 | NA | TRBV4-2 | TGTGCCAGCAGCCCAAAGGGGACAGGGTCCACCGGGGAGCTGTTTTTT | CASSPKGTGSTGELFF
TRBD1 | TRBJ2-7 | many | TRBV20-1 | TGCAGTGCACACTCCGGGACAGGAGTCTCCGAGCAGTACTTC | CSAHSGTGVSEQYF
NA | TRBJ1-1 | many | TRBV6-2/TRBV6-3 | TGTGCCAGCAGTTACTCTGACCGGGGGATTGGTGAAGCTTTCTTT | CASSYSDRGIGEAFF
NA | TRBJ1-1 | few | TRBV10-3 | TGTGCCATCAGTGAGAGGGGATTTGAAGCTTTCTTT | CAISERGFEAFF
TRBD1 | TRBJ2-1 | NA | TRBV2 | TGTGCCAGCAGTGCGTTAGCAGGGGGCTCCTACAATGAGCAGTTCTTC | CASSALAGGSYNEQFF
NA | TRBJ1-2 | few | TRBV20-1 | TGCAGTGCTAGCCGGGGTTCTGGCTACACCTTC | CSASRGSGYTF
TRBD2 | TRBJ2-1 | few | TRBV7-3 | TGTGCCAGCAGCTCGGGGGCCACAGCGGGGGATACCTACAATGAGCAGTTCTTC | CASSSGATAGDTYNEQFF
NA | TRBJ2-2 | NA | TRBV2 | TGTGCCAGCAGGGGCAGGGTCGGGGAGCTGTTTTTT | CASRGRVGELFF
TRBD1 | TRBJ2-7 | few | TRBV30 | TGTGCCTGGAGCCCGGACAGGGGCTACGAGCAGTACTTC | CAWSPDRGYEQYF
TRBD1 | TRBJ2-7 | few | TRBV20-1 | TGCAGTGCTAGAGCACCCGGACAGGGGGGCTCCTACGAGCAGTACTTC | CSARAPGQGGSYEQYF
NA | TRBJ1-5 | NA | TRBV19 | TGTGCCAGTAGTCTCTACGAGGGGCCCCAGCATTTT | CASSLYEGPQHF
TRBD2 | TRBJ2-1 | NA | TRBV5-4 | TGTGCCAGCAGCTCGGGACTAGCGGGAGCCAACGCACGGAATGAGCAGTTCTTC | CASSSGLAGANARNEQFF
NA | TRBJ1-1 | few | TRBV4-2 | TGTGCCAGCAGCCAAGATGTCGGGGGTGGAGGCGAAGCTTTCTTT | CASSQDVGGGGEAFF
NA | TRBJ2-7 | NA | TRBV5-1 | TGCGCCAGCAGCCCAAAGGGGCAAGCGGGCGCCTACGAGCAGTACTTC | CASSPKGQAGAYEQYF
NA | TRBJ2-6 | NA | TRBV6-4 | TGTGCCAGCCTGAGGACGGCCTCTGGGGCCAACGTCCTGACTTTC | CASLRTASGANVLTF
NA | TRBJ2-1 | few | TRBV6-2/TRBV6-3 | TGTGCCAGCGGCATAAGGGGGGACCTAAACAATGAGCAGTTCTTC | CASGIRGDLNNEQFF
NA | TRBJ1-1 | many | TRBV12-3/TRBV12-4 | TGTGCCAGCAGTAAAACAGGGAACACTGAAGCTTTCTTT | CASSKTGNTEAFF
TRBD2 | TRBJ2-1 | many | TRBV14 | TGTGCCAGCGGGCTAGCGGGGCCTTACAATGAGCAGTTCTTC | CASGLAGPYNEQFF
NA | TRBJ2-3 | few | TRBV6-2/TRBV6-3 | TGTGCCAGCAGGTATGGGGATACGCAGTATTTT | CASRYGDTQYF
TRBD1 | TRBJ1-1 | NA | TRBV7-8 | TGTGCCAGCAGCTTAAACCGGGACAGGGACTTT | CASSLNRDRDF
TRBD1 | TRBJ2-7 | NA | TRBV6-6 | TGTGCCAGCAGTTACAACGGACAGGGCCACGAGCAGTACTTC | CASSYNGQGHEQYF
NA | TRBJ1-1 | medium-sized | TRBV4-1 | TGCGCCAGCAGCCAAGAAGCAGGAGCCAACACTGAAGCTTTCTTT | CASSQEAGANTEAFF